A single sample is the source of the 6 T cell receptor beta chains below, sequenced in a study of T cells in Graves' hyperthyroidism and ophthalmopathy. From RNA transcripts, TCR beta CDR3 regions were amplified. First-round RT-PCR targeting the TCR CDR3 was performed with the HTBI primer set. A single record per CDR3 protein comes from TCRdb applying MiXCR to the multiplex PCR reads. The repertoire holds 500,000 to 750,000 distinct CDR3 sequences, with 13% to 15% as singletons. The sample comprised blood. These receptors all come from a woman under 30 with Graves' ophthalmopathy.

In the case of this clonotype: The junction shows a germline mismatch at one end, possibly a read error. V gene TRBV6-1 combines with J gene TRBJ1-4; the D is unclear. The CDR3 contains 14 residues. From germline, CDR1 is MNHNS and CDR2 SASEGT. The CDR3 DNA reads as TGTGCCAGCAGTGCCAACCCGAGGAATGAAGAACTGTTTTTT. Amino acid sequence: CASSANPRNEELFF.

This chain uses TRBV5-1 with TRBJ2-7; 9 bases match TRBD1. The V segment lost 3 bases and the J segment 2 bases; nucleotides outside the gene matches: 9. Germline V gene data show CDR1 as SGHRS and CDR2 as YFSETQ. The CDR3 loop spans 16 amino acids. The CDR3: CASSWGTGRRAYEQYF. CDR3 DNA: TGCGCCAGCAGCTGGGGGACAGGGCGGAGGGCCTACGAGCAGTACTTC.

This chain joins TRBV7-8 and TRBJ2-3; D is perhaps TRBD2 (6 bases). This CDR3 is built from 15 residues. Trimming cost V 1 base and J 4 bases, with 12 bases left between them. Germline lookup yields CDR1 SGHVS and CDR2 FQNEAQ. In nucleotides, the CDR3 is TGTGCCAGCAGCTTAGTGGGGGGTGGGGCAGATACGCAGTATTTT. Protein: CASSLVGGGADTQYF.

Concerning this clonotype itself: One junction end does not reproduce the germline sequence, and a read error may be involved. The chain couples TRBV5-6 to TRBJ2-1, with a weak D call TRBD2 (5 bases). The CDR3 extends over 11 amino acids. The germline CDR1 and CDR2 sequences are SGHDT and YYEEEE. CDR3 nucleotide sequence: TGTGCCGGCAGCGGCCTGATTGAGCAGTTCTTC. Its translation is CAGSGLIEQFF. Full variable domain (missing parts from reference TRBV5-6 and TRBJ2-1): DAGVTQSPTHLIKTRGQQVTLRCSPKSGHDTVSWYQQALGQGPQFIFQYYEEEERQRGNFPDRFSGHQFPNYSSELNVNALLLGDSALYLCAGSGLIEQFFGPGTRLTVL.

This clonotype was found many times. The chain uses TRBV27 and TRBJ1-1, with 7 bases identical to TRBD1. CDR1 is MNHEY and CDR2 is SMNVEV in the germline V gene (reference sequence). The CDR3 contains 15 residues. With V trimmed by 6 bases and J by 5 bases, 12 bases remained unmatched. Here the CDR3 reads CASRFLDRTGTEAFF. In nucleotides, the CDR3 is TGTGCCAGCAGATTCCTAGACCGGACAGGAACTGAAGCTTTCTTT.

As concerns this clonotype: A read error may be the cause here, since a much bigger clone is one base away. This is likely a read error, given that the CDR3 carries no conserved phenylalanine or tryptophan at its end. The CDR3 DNA reads as TGTGCCAGCAGTTTCGGGCCCGGGTACAGCTCCTACGAGCAGTACTCC. Translating it yields CASSFGPGYSSYEQYS. This rearrangement joins TRBV12-3 or TRBV12-4 to TRBJ2-7; D remains ambiguous. This CDR3 comprises 16 residues. V was shortened by 3 bases and J by 0 bases, with 15 bases between the two germline ends.